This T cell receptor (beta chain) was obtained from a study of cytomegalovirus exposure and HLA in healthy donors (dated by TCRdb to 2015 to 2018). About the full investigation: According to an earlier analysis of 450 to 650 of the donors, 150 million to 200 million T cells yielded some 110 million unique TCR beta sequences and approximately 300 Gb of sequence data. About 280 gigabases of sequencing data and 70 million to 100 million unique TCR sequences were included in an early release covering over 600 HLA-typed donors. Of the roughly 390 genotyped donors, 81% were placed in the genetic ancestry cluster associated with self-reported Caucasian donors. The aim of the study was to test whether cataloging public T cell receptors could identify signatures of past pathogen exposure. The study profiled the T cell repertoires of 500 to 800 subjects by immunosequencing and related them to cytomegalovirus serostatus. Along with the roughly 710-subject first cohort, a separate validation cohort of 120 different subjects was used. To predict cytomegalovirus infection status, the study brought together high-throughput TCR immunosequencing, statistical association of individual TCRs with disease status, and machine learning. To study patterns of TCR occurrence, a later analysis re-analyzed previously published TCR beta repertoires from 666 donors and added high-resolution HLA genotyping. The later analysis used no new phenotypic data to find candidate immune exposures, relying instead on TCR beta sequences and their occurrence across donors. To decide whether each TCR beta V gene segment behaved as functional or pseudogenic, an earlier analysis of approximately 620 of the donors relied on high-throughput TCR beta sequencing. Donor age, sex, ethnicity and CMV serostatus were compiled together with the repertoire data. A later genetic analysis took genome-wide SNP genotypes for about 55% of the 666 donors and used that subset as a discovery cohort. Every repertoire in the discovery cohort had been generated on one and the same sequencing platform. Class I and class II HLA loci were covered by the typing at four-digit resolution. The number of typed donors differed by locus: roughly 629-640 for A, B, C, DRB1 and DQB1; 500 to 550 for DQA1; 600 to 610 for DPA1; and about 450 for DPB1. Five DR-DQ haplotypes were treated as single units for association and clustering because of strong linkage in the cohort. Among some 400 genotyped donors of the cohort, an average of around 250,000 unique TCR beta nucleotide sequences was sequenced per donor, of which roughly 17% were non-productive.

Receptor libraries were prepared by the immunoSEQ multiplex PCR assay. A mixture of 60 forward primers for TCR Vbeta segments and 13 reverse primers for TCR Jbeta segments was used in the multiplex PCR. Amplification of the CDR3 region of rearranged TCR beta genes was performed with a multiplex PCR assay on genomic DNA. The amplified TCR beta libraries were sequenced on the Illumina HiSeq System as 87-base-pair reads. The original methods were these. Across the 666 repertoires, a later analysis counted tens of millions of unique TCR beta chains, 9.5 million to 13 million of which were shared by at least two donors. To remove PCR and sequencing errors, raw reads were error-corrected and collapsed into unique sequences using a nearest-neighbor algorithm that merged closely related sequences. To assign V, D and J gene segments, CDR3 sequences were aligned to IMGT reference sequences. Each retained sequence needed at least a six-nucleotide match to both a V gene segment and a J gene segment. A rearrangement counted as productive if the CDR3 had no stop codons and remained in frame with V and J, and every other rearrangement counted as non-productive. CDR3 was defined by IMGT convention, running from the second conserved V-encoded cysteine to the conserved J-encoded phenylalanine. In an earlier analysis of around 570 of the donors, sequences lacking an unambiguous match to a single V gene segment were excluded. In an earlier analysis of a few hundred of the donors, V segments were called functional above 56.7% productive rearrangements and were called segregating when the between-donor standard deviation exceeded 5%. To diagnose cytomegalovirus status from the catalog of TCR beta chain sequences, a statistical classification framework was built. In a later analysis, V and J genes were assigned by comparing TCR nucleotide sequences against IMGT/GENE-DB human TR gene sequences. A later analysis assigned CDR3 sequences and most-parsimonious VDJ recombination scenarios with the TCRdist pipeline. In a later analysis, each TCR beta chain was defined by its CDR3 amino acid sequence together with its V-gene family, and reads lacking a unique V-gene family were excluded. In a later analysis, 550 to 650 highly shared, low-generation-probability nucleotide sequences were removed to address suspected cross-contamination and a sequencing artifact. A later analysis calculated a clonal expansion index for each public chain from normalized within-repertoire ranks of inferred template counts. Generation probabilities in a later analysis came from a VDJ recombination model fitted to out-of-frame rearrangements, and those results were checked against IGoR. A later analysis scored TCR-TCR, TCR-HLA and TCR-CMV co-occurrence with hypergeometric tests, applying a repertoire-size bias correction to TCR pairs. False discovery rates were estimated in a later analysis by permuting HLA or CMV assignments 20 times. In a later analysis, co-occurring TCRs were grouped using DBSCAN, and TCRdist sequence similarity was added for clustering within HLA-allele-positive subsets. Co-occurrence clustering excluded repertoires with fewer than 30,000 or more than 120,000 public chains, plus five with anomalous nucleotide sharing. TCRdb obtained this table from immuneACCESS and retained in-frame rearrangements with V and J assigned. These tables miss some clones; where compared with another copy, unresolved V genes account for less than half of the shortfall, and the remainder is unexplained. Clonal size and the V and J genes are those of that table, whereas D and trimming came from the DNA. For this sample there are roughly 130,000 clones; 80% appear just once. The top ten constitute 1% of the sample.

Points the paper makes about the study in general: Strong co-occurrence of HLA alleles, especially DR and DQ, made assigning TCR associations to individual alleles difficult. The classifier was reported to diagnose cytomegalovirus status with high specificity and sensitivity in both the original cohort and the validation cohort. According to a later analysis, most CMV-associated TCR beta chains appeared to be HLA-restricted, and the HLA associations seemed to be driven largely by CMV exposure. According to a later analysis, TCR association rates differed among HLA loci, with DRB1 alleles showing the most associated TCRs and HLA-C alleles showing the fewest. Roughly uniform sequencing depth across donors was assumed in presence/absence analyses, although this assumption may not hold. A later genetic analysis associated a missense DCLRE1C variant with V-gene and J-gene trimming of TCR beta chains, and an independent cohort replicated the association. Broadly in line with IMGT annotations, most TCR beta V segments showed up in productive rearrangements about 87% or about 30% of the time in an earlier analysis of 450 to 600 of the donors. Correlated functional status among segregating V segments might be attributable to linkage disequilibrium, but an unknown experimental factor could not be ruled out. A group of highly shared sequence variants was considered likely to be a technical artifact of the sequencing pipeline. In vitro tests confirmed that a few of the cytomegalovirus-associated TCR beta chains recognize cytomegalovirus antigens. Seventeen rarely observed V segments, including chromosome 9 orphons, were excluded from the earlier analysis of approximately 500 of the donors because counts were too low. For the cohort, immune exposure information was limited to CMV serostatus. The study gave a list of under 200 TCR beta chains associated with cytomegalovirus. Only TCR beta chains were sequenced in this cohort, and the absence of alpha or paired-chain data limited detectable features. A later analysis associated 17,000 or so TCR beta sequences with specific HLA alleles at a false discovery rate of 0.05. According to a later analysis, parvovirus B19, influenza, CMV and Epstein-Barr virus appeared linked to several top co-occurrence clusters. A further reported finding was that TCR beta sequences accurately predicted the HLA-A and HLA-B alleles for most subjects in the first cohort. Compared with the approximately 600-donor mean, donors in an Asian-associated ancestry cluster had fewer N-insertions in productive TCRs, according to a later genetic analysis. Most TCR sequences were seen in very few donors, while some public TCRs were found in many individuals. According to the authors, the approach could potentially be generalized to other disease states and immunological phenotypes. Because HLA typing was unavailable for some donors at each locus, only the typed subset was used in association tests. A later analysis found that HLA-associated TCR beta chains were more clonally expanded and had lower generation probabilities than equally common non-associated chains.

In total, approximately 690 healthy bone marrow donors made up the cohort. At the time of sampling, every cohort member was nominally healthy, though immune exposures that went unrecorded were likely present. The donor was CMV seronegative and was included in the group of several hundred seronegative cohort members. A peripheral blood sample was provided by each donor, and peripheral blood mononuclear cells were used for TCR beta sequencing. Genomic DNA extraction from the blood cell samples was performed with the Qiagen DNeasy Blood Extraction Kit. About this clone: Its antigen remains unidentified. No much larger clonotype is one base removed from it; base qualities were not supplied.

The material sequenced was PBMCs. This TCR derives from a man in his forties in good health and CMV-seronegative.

The DNA sequence follows: TGTGCCAGCAGCTATCGGACCGGGGGTTCTGGCTACACCTTC. Translated, it gives CASSYRTGGSGYTF. The chain couples TRBV11-1 to TRBJ1-2; matching of 5 bases hints at TRBD1 as the D gene. The CDR3 sequence holds 14 residues, the cysteine and phenylalanine included. Only the CDR3 portion is preserved as DNA: 42 bases, with reading frame beginning at the first base. V lost 4 bases and J lost 7 bases; the stretch between them is 16 bases long. Per the germline V gene (reference sequence), SGHAT is the CDR1 and FQDESV is the CDR2.